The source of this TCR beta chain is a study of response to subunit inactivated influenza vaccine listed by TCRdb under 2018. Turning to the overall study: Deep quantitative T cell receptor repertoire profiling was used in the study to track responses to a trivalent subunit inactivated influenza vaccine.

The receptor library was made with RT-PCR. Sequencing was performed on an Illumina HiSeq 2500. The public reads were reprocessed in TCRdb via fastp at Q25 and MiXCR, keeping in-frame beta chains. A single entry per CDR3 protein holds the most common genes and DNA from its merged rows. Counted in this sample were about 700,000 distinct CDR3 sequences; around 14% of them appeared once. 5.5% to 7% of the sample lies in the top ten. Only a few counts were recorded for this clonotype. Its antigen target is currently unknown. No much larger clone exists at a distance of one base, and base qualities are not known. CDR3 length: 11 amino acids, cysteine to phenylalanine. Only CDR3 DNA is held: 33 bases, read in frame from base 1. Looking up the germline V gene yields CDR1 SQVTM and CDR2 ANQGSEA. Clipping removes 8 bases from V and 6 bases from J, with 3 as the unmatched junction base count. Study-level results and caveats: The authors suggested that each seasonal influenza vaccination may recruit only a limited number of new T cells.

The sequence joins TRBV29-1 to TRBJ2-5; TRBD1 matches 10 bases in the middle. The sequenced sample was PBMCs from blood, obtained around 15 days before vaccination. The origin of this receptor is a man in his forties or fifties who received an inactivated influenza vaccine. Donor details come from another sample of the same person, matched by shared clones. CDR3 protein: CSTDRGQTQYF. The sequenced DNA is TGCAGCACTGACAGGGGGCAGACCCAGTACTTC.